A selection of T cell receptor beta chains follows, all from one sample in a study of blood T cell repertoires in COVID-19. Only in-frame clones appear in the TCRdb table, and some are missing; sequencing was by immunoSEQ multiplex PCR. The sample shows 400,000 to 450,000 clones, around nine tenths of them seen only once. The sequenced sample consisted of peripheral blood. These receptors came from a woman aged 40 to 50 with COVID-19, enrolled during active disease. CDR3s include the opening cysteine and the closing phenylalanine or tryptophan. Each record gives: V gene, clone size, CDR3 protein. Size is stated for part of the rows, as once, few or many counts, or as a class when the clone is expanded.

>TRBV12-5|-
CASGPGVTSGNTIYF
>TRBV7-8|-
CASSFRTGGASYEKLFF
>TRBV7-9|-
CASKTDRGANTEAFF
>TRBV6-4|-
CASSGGNTGELFF
>TRBV28|-
CASSPDSRSYNEQFF
>TRBV5-6|-
CASSLGQSFSGNTIYF
>TRBV28|-
CASSFGGLAGFFGSYEQYF
>TRBV3-1/TRBV3-2|-
CASSQVQGGHEQYF
>TRBV30|-
CAWRQVGNTIYF
>TRBV11-2|-
CASSLAGRFYGYTF
>TRBV29-1|-
CSVESWRTREQYF
>TRBV15|-
CATSRDLAPRNQPQHF
>TRBV18|-
CASSPDSNEQFF
>TRBV14|few
CASSQVTGVTEAFF
>TRBV6-2/TRBV6-3|once
CASSYSKLLQETQYF
>TRBV27|few
CASSFRGITDTQYF
>TRBV6-2/TRBV6-3|-
CASSYFVLYGYTF
>TRBV9|-
CASSPLQGLWSEQYF
>TRBV4-1|-
CASSQVHTGRNTEAFF
>TRBV14|-
CASSPSQGEQYF
>TRBV7-7|many
CASSLDKTTYNEQFF
>TRBV9|-
CASSAGGQGYNEQFF
>TRBV11-2|-
CASSLQRNTDTQYF